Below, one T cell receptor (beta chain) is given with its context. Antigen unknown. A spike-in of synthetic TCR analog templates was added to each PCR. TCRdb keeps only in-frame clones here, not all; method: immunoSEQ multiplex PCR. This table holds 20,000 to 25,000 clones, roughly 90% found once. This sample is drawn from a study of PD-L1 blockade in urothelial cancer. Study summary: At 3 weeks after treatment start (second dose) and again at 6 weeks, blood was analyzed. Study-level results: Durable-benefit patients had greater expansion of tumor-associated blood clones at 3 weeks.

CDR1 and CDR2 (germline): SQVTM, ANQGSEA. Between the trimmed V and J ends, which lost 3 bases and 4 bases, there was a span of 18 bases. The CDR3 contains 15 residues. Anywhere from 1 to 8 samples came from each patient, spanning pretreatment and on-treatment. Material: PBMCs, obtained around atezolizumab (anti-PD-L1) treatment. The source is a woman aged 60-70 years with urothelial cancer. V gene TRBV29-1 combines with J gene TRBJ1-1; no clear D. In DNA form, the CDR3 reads TGCAGCGTTGATGGCGCAATTTCGCGGGGCACTGAAGCTTTCTTT. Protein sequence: CSVDGAISRGTEAFF.